The present T cell receptor beta chain was sequenced within a study of blood T cell repertoires in COVID-19 (dated by TCRdb to about 2020). Regarding the study in general: Samples from collaborators originated in the United States, Italy and Spain and spanned both the acute and convalescent phases of COVID-19. The prospective study material was composed of cDNA or gDNA derived from T cells, B-cell-depleted T cells, or PBMCs. The dataset comprised deeply sampled blood TCRbeta repertoires from subjects exposed to, actively infected with, or recovered from COVID-19. A freely available public database, intended as a resource for researchers studying the immune response to SARS-CoV-2, is where the repertoires were released. The samples were drawn from two sources: the first 160 participants of the ongoing ImmuneRACE study, and 1,200 or so subjects contributed by 6 global collaborators. The sample metadata nearly always contained a de-identified subject ID, COVID-19 status, age in years and sex. Where available, HLA class I and class II types were taken from metadata supplied by the sample provider and were not determined by assay-based typing. Results and caveats for the whole study, not just this receptor: The amount of clinical and demographic metadata varied by source and participant and was provided uncurated.

TCRbeta CDR3 regions were amplified from genomic DNA by means of the immunoSEQ Assay, a bias-controlled multiplex PCR. The authors' analysis ran thus. Within the assay, amplification of reference gene primers was used to estimate how many nucleated cells each sample contained. Sequence reads were collapsed and filtered to measure the absolute abundance of every unique TCRbeta CDR3 rearrangement. For each sample, productive Simpson clonality was calculated as the square root of Simpson's diversity index across productive rearrangements. TCRdb took this table from immuneACCESS and kept in-frame rearrangements with V and J called. Such tables lack part of the clones; where checked against another copy, unresolved V genes explain under half of the gap, and the rest is unexplained. That table is the source of V, J and clone size, and D and trimming were worked out from the DNA. For this sample the table gives around 140,000 clones, of which about four fifths were detected only once. Approximately 8.2% of the sample rests with the top ten.

Relative to germline, V is 4 bases shorter and J is 3 bases shorter, with 10 bases between their ends. As encoded in the germline V gene (reference sequence), CDR1 is MNHEY while CDR2 is SMNVEV. Reading from cysteine to phenylalanine, the CDR3 counts 13 amino acids. The kept DNA is CDR3 alone, 39 bases in frame from the first base. Whole blood was collected in K2EDTA tubes by collaborating institutions according to the institutions' own protocols. Collaborator samples were shipped for TCRbeta analysis as frozen whole blood, isolated PBMCs, or DNA extracted from either sample type. Concerning this clone itself: Its antigen has not been determined. No base quality information exists; no much larger clone differs at one position.

The sequence came from a human donor in a cohort sampled during active COVID-19. Rearrangement joined TRBV27 to TRBJ2-7; the D gene lacks a confident call. The sample comprised peripheral blood. The nucleotides read TGTGCCAGCAGTTCCTCCCCCCTCTACGAGCAGTACTTC. Translated, this is CASSSSPLYEQYF.